The entry below describes one TCR beta chain. The data were taken from a study of blood T cell repertoires in COVID-19. CDR3 size: 16 residues. Looked up from germline, CDR1 is SGHTA and CDR2 is FQGNSA. V dropped 5 bases and J dropped 2; count of bases not matched to a gene: 11. Per the original data handling: Estimates of nucleated cell counts were drawn from the amplification of reference gene primers. Produced via immunoSEQ multiplex PCR; TCRdb's table is partial and in-frame only. The V and J calls and clone size were taken over from that table, and D and trimming were inferred from the DNA. The data show 60,000 to 95,000 clones, under 95% seen once.

The chain links TRBV7-2 to TRBJ2-5, with TRBD1 identical over 7 bases. This clonotype was sampled from a human donor in a cohort sampled during active COVID-19. The sequencing sample was made of peripheral blood. CDR3 protein: CASSNWGRGLQETQYF. In DNA form, the CDR3 reads TGTGCCAGCAGCAACTGGGGTAGGGGGCTTCAAGAGACCCAGTACTTC.